Shown below are 14 T cell receptor beta chains from a single sample sequenced in a study of vaccination effects on CD4 cells after COVID-19. The assay was immunoSEQ multiplex PCR, and TCRdb's table has in-frame clones only and misses some. The sample consists of about 50,000 clones, more than 60% of them appearing once. The authors isolated CD4+ T cells after around nine days of culture. The antigens these receptors bind are not known. The source was CD4+ T cells from PBMCs cultured without peptide, collected before COVID-19 vaccination. These receptors originate from a human donor who received a COVID-19 vaccine.

V and J are TRBV6-5 and TRBJ2-5; 7 nucleotides agree with TRBD2. Germline CDR1 reads MNHEY; CDR2 reads SVGAGI. This CDR3 is 14 amino acids long. J gave up 4 bases and V 2 bases, and 4 bases lay outside the gene matches. The CDR3 region is CASSYPGGGETQYF. In DNA, the CDR3 is TGTGCCAGCAGTTACCCGGGGGGTGGAGAGACCCAGTACTTC.

The J gene is TRBJ2-2, the V gene TRBV18; 8 positions match TRBD2. The CDR3 runs 16 residues. Germline CDR1 reads KGHSH; CDR2 reads LQKENI. V trimming: 2 bases; J trimming: 5 bases; junction bases outside the gene matches: 7. This CDR3 reads CASSPSVAGLTGELFF. DNA of the CDR3: TGTGCCAGCTCACCATCAGTAGCGGGACTAACCGGGGAGCTGTTTTTT.

This clone was found once. This sequence joins TRBV27 and TRBJ2-2; 9 nucleotides agree with TRBD1. CDR1 and CDR2 from the germline V gene are MNHEY and SMNVEV (reference sequence). The CDR3 is made up of 15 amino acids. V dropped 5 bases and J dropped 7; count of bases not matched to a gene: 8. The CDR3: CASSLNRGQYGELFF. The CDR3 coding sequence is TGTGCCAGCAGTCTAAACAGGGGGCAGTACGGGGAGCTGTTTTTT.

J is TRBJ1-2 and V is TRBV6-6; D remains ambiguous. CDR1 is MNHNY and CDR2 is SVGAGI in the germline V gene (reference sequence). This CDR3 spans 13 amino acids. Trimming took 6 bases from V and 4 from J, leaving 12 bases between them. In DNA, the CDR3 is TGTGCCAGCAGGAGACAAACCTCCTATGGCTACACCTTC. This codes for CASRRQTSYGYTF.

The genes are TRBV3-1 (or the pseudogene TRBV3-2) and TRBJ2-2, with D unclear. The germline V gene encodes CDR1 LGHDT and CDR2 YNNKEL (reference sequence). The length of the CDR3 is 17 residues. V lost 3 bases and J lost 3, with 17 bases in between. The CDR3 sequence: CASSQQRHLRDTGELFF. CDR3 DNA sequence: TGTGCCAGCAGCCAGCAACGACACTTAAGGGACACCGGGGAGCTGTTTTTT.

V gene TRBV3-1 (or the pseudogene TRBV3-2) combines with J gene TRBJ1-4; D is perhaps TRBD1 (6 bases). The germline CDR1 and CDR2 sequences are LGHDT and YNNKEL (reference sequence). CDR3 size: 13 residues. With 0 bases removed from V and 14 bases from J, the gap between germline ends came to 13 bases. CDR3 DNA: TGTGCCAGCAGCCAAGAGTTCCAGGGGACCCTGTTTTTT. This codes for CASSQEFQGTLFF.

V usage is TRBV18 and J usage is TRBJ1-6; the D gene is possibly TRBD1 (6 bases). The CDR3 contains 14 residues. Trimming left V 2 bases short and J 8 bases short, with 10 bases between. Germline CDR1 KGHSH, CDR2 LQKENI. The CDR3 DNA reads TGTGCCAGCTCACCATCAGGGGTGTATTCACCCCTCCACTTT. It specifies CASSPSGVYSPLHF.

The CDR3 DNA follows: TGTGCCAGCAGTTACTCCACAGATACGCAGTATTTT. Its translation is CASSYSTDTQYF. The chain couples TRBV2 to TRBJ2-3; D uncertain. CDR3 size: 12 residues. Germline CDR1 reads SNHLY; CDR2 reads FYNNEI. Trimming removed 5 bases from V and 2 bases from J, with 5 bases in between.

In DNA, the CDR3 is TGTGCCAGCAGCCCGAGGACAGGGGATCAGCCCCAGCATTTT. This codes for CASSPRTGDQPQHF. The rearrangement joins TRBV7-2 to TRBJ1-5; TRBD1 matches 9 bases. Germline loops: CDR1 SGHTA, CDR2 FQGNSA. The CDR3 runs 14 residues. V shed 5 bases and J 5 bases; nucleotides not matched to a gene: 4.

The gene calls are TRBV5-1 and TRBJ2-5; 7 bases map to TRBD2. From germline, CDR1 is SGHRS and CDR2 YFSETQ. CDR3 length: 19 residues. J lost 4 bases, V lost 4 bases, and 22 bases had no gene match. The CDR3 DNA is TGCGCCAGCAGCGAGGCCCCCTCAGGTGTGGGGAGGGAGCGAGAGACCCAGTACTTC. Its translation: CASSEAPSGVGRERETQYF.

This clone came up a few times. J is TRBJ2-2 and V is TRBV28; the D is unclear. Germline lookup yields CDR1 MDHEN and CDR2 SYDVKM. This CDR3 is built from 14 residues. Trimming cost V 2 bases and J 1 base, with 5 bases left between them. CDR3 in DNA: TGTGCCAGCAGTTTACAGCAGAACACCGGGGAGCTGTTTTTT. Translation gives CASSLQQNTGELFF.

The chain is built from TRBV19 and TRBJ1-1; 7 bases align to TRBD1. The CDR3 is 15 amino acids. The V segment lost 4 bases and the J segment 0 bases; nucleotides outside the gene matches: 5. Per germline, CDR1 LNHDA and CDR2 SQIVND (reference sequence). CDR3 amino acids: CASSTGQAMNTEAFF. Written as DNA, the CDR3 is TGTGCCAGTAGTACCGGACAGGCGATGAACACTGAAGCTTTCTTT.

V is TRBV10-1 and J is TRBJ2-1; D not resolved. Germline values: CDR1 WNHNN, CDR2 SYGVQD (reference sequence). V was trimmed by 10 bases and J by 5 bases, leaving 9 bases between them. This CDR3 comprises 11 residues. The CDR3 nucleotides read TGCGCCACCGGTTTCCACAATGAGCAGTTCTTC. Translation gives CATGFHNEQFF.

The V call is TRBV30, the J call TRBJ1-3; D remains unclear. V gave up 5 bases and J gave up 4 bases, with 12 bases separating them. This CDR3 contains 13 residues. From germline, CDR1 is GTSNPN and CDR2 SVGIG (reference sequence). DNA for the CDR3: TGTGCCTGGTTCGCCGGATCCGGAAACACCATATATTTT. Translation gives CAWFAGSGNTIYF.